A selection of T cell receptor beta chains follows, all from one sample in a study of beta chain features in type 1 diabetes. The protocol was immunoSEQ multiplex PCR, while the TCRdb copy is restricted to in-frame clones and leaves out a portion. The sample consists of a few hundred thousand clones, 13% of them appearing once. The sample consisted of naive CD4+ T cells from blood. These receptors were collected from a woman aged 18 to 35 with type 1 diabetes. The CDR3 runs from the conserved cysteine through the conserved F or W. The order of the fields is J gene, D gene, V gene, clone size, CDR3 DNA, CDR3 protein. The D gene is left open where the match is weak. Clone sizes are given selectively: once, few, many, or a class where the clone is expanded.

>TRBJ2-2|-|TRBV5-1|-
TGCGCCAGCAGCTTGCAGGTGGCCGGGGAGCTGTTTTTT
CASSLQVAGELFF
>TRBJ1-1|TRBD1|TRBV6-1|-
TGTGCCGGTGCGGGACAGATGAACACTGAAGCTTTCTTT
CAGAGQMNTEAFF
>TRBJ2-7|-|TRBV4-2|few
TGTGCCAGCAGCCAAGGTTACAGGGACTACGAGCAGTACTTC
CASSQGYRDYEQYF
>TRBJ1-2|-|TRBV25-1|few
TGTGCCAGCAGTGGAACAGTCTATGGCTACACCTTC
CASSGTVYGYTF
>TRBJ1-1|TRBD1|TRBV9|-
TGTGCCAGCAGCTGGGACAGGGATACTGAAGCTTTCTTT
CASSWDRDTEAFF
>TRBJ2-5|-|TRBV11-2|-
TGTGCCAGCAGACCCTCAGGTACGAAGGAGACCCAGTACTTC
CASRPSGTKETQYF
>TRBJ1-2|-|TRBV18|few
TGTGCCAGCTCACCACCGGACAGATATGGCTACACCTTC
CASSPPDRYGYTF
>TRBJ2-6|TRBD2|TRBV6-1|few
TGTGCCAGCAGTCCCCGGGAGGCTGGGGCCAACGTCCTGACTTTC
CASSPREAGANVLTF
>TRBJ2-1|TRBD2|TRBV14|few
TGTGCCAGCAGCCAAGACGGGACTAGCGGGAGGAAGCAGTTCTTC
CASSQDGTSGRKQFF
>TRBJ1-5|TRBD1|TRBV30|-
TGTGCCTGGAGCCCGGGACAGGGAGGCAATCAGCCCCAGCATTTT
CAWSPGQGGNQPQHF
>TRBJ2-1|-|TRBV9|few
TGTGCCAGCAGTATTTCTCTAAACAATGAGCAGTTCTTC
CASSISLNNEQFF
>TRBJ2-3|-|TRBV7-2|few
TGTGCCAGCAGCCCCCCGGACCGGGGTACGCAGTATTTT
CASSPPDRGTQYF
>TRBJ2-1|-|TRBV2|-
TGTGCCAGCAGTGTTGACAGGGAGCAGTTCTTC
CASSVDREQFF
>TRBJ2-1|-|TRBV20-1|-
TGCAGTGCTAGAGGGGCATTCGAGCAGTTCTTC
CSARGAFEQFF